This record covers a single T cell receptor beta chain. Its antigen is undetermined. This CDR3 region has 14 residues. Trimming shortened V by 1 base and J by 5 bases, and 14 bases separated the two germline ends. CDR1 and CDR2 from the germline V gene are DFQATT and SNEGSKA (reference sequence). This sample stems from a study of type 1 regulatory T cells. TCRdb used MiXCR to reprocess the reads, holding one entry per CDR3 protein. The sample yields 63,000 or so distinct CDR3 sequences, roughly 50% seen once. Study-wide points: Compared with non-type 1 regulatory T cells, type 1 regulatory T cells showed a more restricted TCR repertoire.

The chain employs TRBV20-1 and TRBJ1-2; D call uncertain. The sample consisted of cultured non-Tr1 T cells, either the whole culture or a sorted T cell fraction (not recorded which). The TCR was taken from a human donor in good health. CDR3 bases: TGCAGTGCTAGAGGTGGAGGATTGAGTTATGGCTACACCTTC. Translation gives CSARGGGLSYGYTF.